A selection of T cell receptor beta chains follows, all from one sample in a study of T cells in Graves' hyperthyroidism and ophthalmopathy. One entry per CDR3 protein results from TCRdb running MiXCR on the multiplex PCR reads. The sample shows under 70,000 distinct CDR3 sequences, about 50% of them seen only once. The material sequenced was blood. The source is a woman in her fifties or sixties with Graves' ophthalmopathy. Each CDR3 is given with its conserved first and last residue. D genes are given only for firm matches. Expanded clones are given a class, and other clones once, few, many or no size at all.

V	D	J	size	DNA	CDR3
TRBV6-1	TRBD1	TRBJ1-2	many	TGTGCCAGCAGTGAAGAAGGGACAGGGAGCTATGGCTACACCTTC	CASSEEGTGSYGYTF
TRBV5-6	NA	TRBJ2-1	NA	TGTGCCAGCAGCTTGGCGCCGGGGATGGTCTACAATGAGCAGTTCTTC	CASSLAPGMVYNEQFF
TRBV12-3/TRBV12-4	TRBD1	TRBJ2-3	many	TGTGCCAGCAGTCTCCAGGGACAGGGGATAGATACGCAGTATTTT	CASSLQGQGIDTQYF
TRBV2	NA	TRBJ2-3	NA	TGTGCCAGCAGTGAAAGTGGCAGACCAGATACGCAGTATTTT	CASSESGRPDTQYF
TRBV6-2/TRBV6-3	TRBD1	TRBJ1-5	NA	TGTCCCACCTCTGACAGGGAGAATCAGCTCCAGCATTTT	CPTSDRENQLQHF
TRBV24-1	NA	TRBJ2-3	NA	TGTGCCACCAGGGGAAGCGGTTATACGCAGTATTTT	CATRGSGYTQYF
TRBV2	TRBD1	TRBJ1-2	NA	TGTGCCAGCAGCGGACAGGGGGTCTTCTATGGCTACACCTTC	CASSGQGVFYGYTF
TRBV19	NA	TRBJ2-7	NA	TGTGCCAGTAGTCCCTGGGGTAGCGAGCAGTACTTC	CASSPWGSEQYF
TRBV12-3/TRBV12-4	TRBD1	TRBJ1-1	NA	TGTGCCAGCAGTGTAGAACAGGGGGCGGTGGACACTGAAGCTTTCTTT	CASSVEQGAVDTEAFF
TRBV20-1	NA	TRBJ2-7	NA	TGCAGTGCTAGAACCGACTCTCCCTACGAGCAGTACTTC	CSARTDSPYEQYF
TRBV24-1	TRBD1	TRBJ2-3	NA	TGTGCCTCCAGTGATTTAGGGCGACAGGGGGCGCGCAGCGGGGGCCGGAATAACACGCAGTATTTT	CASSDLGRQGARSGGRNNTQYF
TRBV6-1	TRBD1	TRBJ2-2	NA	TGTGCCAGCAGTCCTCCGACCGGGACAGACAACACCGGGGAGCTGTTTTTT	CASSPPTGTDNTGELFF
TRBV29-1	TRBD1	TRBJ1-1	medium-sized	TGCAGCGTTCTGGACAGGGCGCCTGAAGCTTTCTTT	CSVLDRAPEAFF
TRBV5-1	NA	TRBJ2-3	many	TGCGCCAGCAGCTTGGGCAGACCAACAGATACGCAGTATTTT	CASSLGRPTDTQYF
TRBV5-1	NA	TRBJ2-1	NA	TGCGCCAGCAGCTTGGGGGGCAGCTACGATGAGCAGTTCTTC	CASSLGGSYDEQFF
TRBV19	NA	TRBJ2-1	NA	TGTGCTAGAGATCGCGCTAGCCCCAATGAGCAGTTCTTC	CARDRASPNEQFF
TRBV6-5	NA	TRBJ1-6	many	TGTGCCAGCAGGCTATCTTTGGACTCTTCCTATAATTCACCCCTCCACTTT	CASRLSLDSSYNSPLHF